The 23 T cell receptor beta chains below were found in one sample sequenced in a study of T cells in Graves' hyperthyroidism and ophthalmopathy. Using RNA transcripts as the source, TCR beta CDR3 regions were amplified. RT-PCR in the first round (using the HTBI primer set) targeted the TCR CDR3. TCRdb ran MiXCR on the multiplex PCR reads and lists one entry per CDR3 protein. The sample includes some 570,000 distinct CDR3 sequences, under 20% of them seen just once. Input material: blood. The receptors derive from a woman in her late teens or twenties with Graves' ophthalmopathy.

The CDR3 reads CSGLVGNGYTF. CDR3 coding DNA: TGCAGCGGGCTGGTAGGGAATGGCTACACCTTC. The V call is TRBV29-1, the J call TRBJ1-2; D ambiguous. The CDR3 has 11 residues. Looked up from germline, CDR1 is SQVTM and CDR2 is ANQGSEA. V was clipped by 7 bases and J by 6 bases, with 12 bases between them.

This clonotype was observed many times. This sequence joins TRBV6-1 and TRBJ1-2; D is ambiguous. The ends were cut back, 6 bases at V and 0 bases at J, with 5 bases in the middle. The CDR3 runs 12 residues. CDR1 is MNHNS, CDR2 SASEGT, per germline. The CDR3 is CASRTANYGYTF. The CDR3 bases are TGTGCCAGCAGGACGGCTAACTATGGCTACACCTTC.

This clonotype was seen at least ten times. The genes are TRBV11-2 and TRBJ2-5; 9 nucleotides align to TRBD2. The germline V gene has CDR1 SGHAT and CDR2 FQNNGV. CDR3 length: 16 residues. J was trimmed by 5 bases and V by 5 bases; bases with no gene match: 12. The CDR3 bases are TGTGCCAGCAGCAGCGGACTAGCGAGGCCTAAGGAGACCCAGTACTTC. Amino acids: CASSSGLARPKETQYF. Using reference TRBV11-2 and TRBJ2-5 for the parts outside the CDR3, the full variable domain is EAGVAQSPRYKIIEKRQSVAFWCNPISGHATLYWYQQILGQGPKLLIQFQNNGVVDDSQLPKDRFSAERLKGVDSTLKIQPAKLEDSAVYLCASSSGLARPKETQYFGPGTRLLVL.

The V call is TRBV6-2 or TRBV6-3, the J call TRBJ2-7; a weak D match, TRBD1 (5 bases). V shed 2 bases and J shed 9 bases, with 11 bases lying between them. This CDR3 is 12 amino acids long. Per germline, CDR1 MNHEY and CDR2 SVGEGT. CDR3: CASSYPPQGQYF. Written as DNA, the CDR3 is TGTGCCAGCAGTTACCCCCCCCAGGGGCAGTACTTC.

The rearrangement links TRBV28 to TRBJ1-1; D remains unclear. Germline CDR1 and CDR2: MDHEN and SYDVKM. Trimming removed 3 bases at V and 11 bases at J, with 19 bases between. This CDR3 has 14 amino acids. CDR3 loop: CASSFASGSIEAFF. In DNA, the CDR3 is TGTGCCAGCAGTTTTGCCAGTGGATCGATCGAGGCTTTCTTT.

This clonotype was seen ten or more times. V gene TRBV7-2 combines with J gene TRBJ2-3, with 10 bases aligning to TRBD2. Germline lookup yields CDR1 SGHTA and CDR2 FQGNSA. This CDR3 has 15 residues. J lost 3 bases, V lost 7 bases, and 7 bases had no gene match. For the CDR3, the DNA is TGTGCCAGCACCCAGACTAGCGGGTATACAGATACGCAGTATTTT. Translating gives CASTQTSGYTDTQYF.

Only a few counts were recorded for this clonotype. The CDR3: CASSLTAEFQETQYF. The CDR3, as DNA: TGTGCCAGCAGCTTAACTGCCGAATTCCAAGAGACCCAGTACTTC. This chain joins TRBV7-3 and TRBJ2-5; D gene uncertain. CDR3 length equals 15 residues. Germline V gene lookup returns CDR1 SGHTA and CDR2 FQGTGA. V was pared by 0 bases and J by 1 base, with 9 bases between.

At least ten counts were recorded for this clonotype. The rearrangement joins TRBV2 to TRBJ2-7; a weak D match, TRBD1 (5 bases). Trimming shortened V by 6 bases and J by 0 bases, and 9 bases separated the two germline ends. CDR1 and CDR2 (germline): SNHLY, FYNNEI. The CDR3 extends over 13 amino acids. CDR3 sequence (DNA): TGTGCCAGCAGAGCCGACAGCTCCTACGAGCAGTACTTC. It encodes CASRADSSYEQYF. Together with reference TRBV2 and TRBJ2-7, the CDR3 gives the full variable domain: EPEVTQTPSHQVTQMGQEVILRCVPISNHLYFYWYRQILGQKVEFLVSFYNNEISEKSEIFDDQFSVERPDGSNFTLKIRSTKLEDSAMYFCASRADSSYEQYFGPGTRLTVT.

The chain is built from TRBV2 and TRBJ1-2; TRBD1 aligns across 10 bases. V lost 11 bases and J lost 5; bases outside the gene matches: 11. CDR3 length: 14 residues. CDR1 and CDR2 from the germline V gene are SNHLY and FYNNEI. The CDR3 is CAAQTGGGGYGYTF. The CDR3 DNA reads TGTGCCGCCCAGACAGGGGGCGGAGGTTATGGCTACACCTTC.

In its sample, this clonotype was seen a few times. The chain employs TRBV6-2 or TRBV6-3 and TRBJ1-4, with D perhaps matching TRBD1 (5 bases). V dropped 5 bases and J dropped 4 bases, with 17 bases sitting between them. The CDR3 consists of 16 residues. In germline, CDR1 is MNHEY, CDR2 SVGEGT. This CDR3 is CASSPLGEAVNEKLFF. The CDR3 DNA reads TGTGCCAGCAGTCCCCTGGGGGAGGCCGTTAATGAAAAACTGTTTTTT.

This clonotype was seen only a few times. V usage is TRBV7-9 and J usage is TRBJ2-1; tentative D call: TRBD2 (5 bases). The V and J ends lost 6 bases and 9 bases respectively, with 9 bases between them. Germline V gene data show CDR1 as SEHNR and CDR2 as FQNEAQ (reference sequence). The CDR3 extends over 11 amino acids. CDR3 DNA sequence: TGTGCCAGCAGTATCGAGGGTGAGCAGTTCTTC. It is translated as CASSIEGEQFF. The whole variable domain, remainder taken from reference TRBV7-9 and TRBJ2-1, is DTGVSQNPRHKITKRGQNVTFRCDPISEHNRLYWYRQTLGQGPEFLTYFQNEAQLEKSRLLSDRFSAERPKGSFSTLEIQRTEQGDSAMYLCASSIEGEQFFGPGTRLTVL.

This clonotype was observed many times. The chain is built from TRBV13 and TRBJ1-5; D might be TRBD1 (5 bases). Germline V CDR1 and CDR2: PRHDT, FYEKMQ (reference sequence). Trimming pared 3 bases from V and 3 bases from J, leaving 9 bases between. The CDR3 covers 14 residues. The CDR3 spells CASSFQGSNQPQHF. The CDR3 coding sequence is TGTGCCAGCAGCTTTCAGGGTTCCAATCAGCCCCAGCATTTT.

V and J are TRBV28 and TRBJ1-5; D gene uncertain. CDR3 length equals 15 residues. The ends were cut back, 7 bases at V and 0 bases at J, with 13 bases in the middle. Germline CDR1 is MDHEN and CDR2 is SYDVKM. The CDR3 DNA reads as TGTGCCAGCAACAATGCGATCTATAGCAATCAGCCCCAGCATTTT. This sequence encodes CASNNAIYSNQPQHF.

This clonotype came up many times. The V and J genes are TRBV5-1 and TRBJ2-7; 11 bases map to TRBD1. V gave up 6 bases and J gave up 0 bases; unmatched junction bases: 2. Germline-derived CDR1 and CDR2 are SGHRS and YFSETQ. This CDR3 comprises 14 residues. This CDR3 is CASKGTGGSYEQYF. In nucleotides, the CDR3 is TGCGCCAGCAAGGGGACAGGGGGCTCCTACGAGCAGTACTTC.

This clonotype showed up many times. This chain uses TRBV30 with TRBJ1-6, with 10 positions matching TRBD1. In germline, CDR1 is GTSNPN, CDR2 SVGIG (reference sequence). Trimming removed 3 bases from V and 8 bases from J; junction bases left unmatched: 1. The CDR3 has 13 amino acids. CDR3 protein: CAWRDRGDSPLHF. In DNA, the CDR3 is TGTGCCTGGAGGGACAGGGGGGATTCACCCCTCCACTTT. Together with reference TRBV30 and TRBJ1-6, the CDR3 gives the full variable domain: SQTIHQWPATLVQPVGSPLSLECTVEGTSNPNLYWYRQAAGRGLQLLFYSVGIGQISSEVPQNLSASRPQDRQFILSSKKLLLSDSGFYLCAWRDRGDSPLHFGNGTRLTVT.

This clonotype came up many times. The chain has TRBV20-1 and TRBJ1-5, with a possible D match to TRBD1 (6 bases). This CDR3 comprises 15 residues. Per germline, CDR1 DFQATT and CDR2 SNEGSKA (reference sequence). The germline V and J ends were trimmed by 0 bases and 2 bases, with 11 bases remaining between them. The CDR3 protein is CSAREGALGNQPQHF. The CDR3 nucleotides are TGCAGTGCTAGAGAGGGGGCGTTGGGCAATCAGCCCCAGCATTTT.

This clonotype came up a few times. The chain employs TRBV9 and TRBJ2-3; 9 positions agree with TRBD1. This CDR3 has 16 amino acids. Per the germline V gene, CDR1 is SGDLS and CDR2 is YYNGEE. V was clipped by 5 bases and J by 3 bases; unmatched bases: 10. The CDR3 DNA sequence: TGTGCCAGCAGTACCGGAGGGACAGGGATTACAGATACGCAGTATTTT. Amino acid sequence: CASSTGGTGITDTQYF.

The chain joins TRBV5-1 to TRBJ2-5, with unresolved D. Between the trimmed V and J ends, which lost 0 bases and 5 bases, there was a span of 5 bases. The CDR3 runs to 12 residues. CDR1 is SGHRS, CDR2 YFSETQ, per germline. The chain's CDR3 is CASSLATETQYF. In DNA, the CDR3 is TGCGCCAGCAGCTTGGCTACGGAGACCCAGTACTTC.

This clonotype was detected ten times or more. The chain uses TRBV5-1 and TRBJ1-2; possible D gene TRBD1, 5 bases. The V end was cut by 4 bases, the J end by 4 bases, with 17 bases between. From germline, CDR1 is SGHRS and CDR2 YFSETQ. There are 15 residues in the CDR3. CDR3 sequence (DNA): TGCGCCAGCAGCCCCCAGGGCGACAGTCCCTATGGCTACACCTTC. Amino acid sequence: CASSPQGDSPYGYTF.

The V gene is TRBV6-2 or TRBV6-3, the J gene TRBJ1-4; D ambiguous. In germline, CDR1 is MNHEY, CDR2 SVGEGT. The CDR3 sequence is 15 residues long. The V end was cut by 0 bases, the J end by 5 bases, with 10 bases between. The CDR3 DNA reads as TGTGCCAGCAGTTACTCGGGAGGTCCGAATGAAAAACTGTTTTTT. This codes for CASSYSGGPNEKLFF.

The V call is TRBV7-3, the J call TRBJ2-1; 8 positions match TRBD2. The CDR3 consists of 14 residues. Germline CDR1 and CDR2: SGHTA and FQGTGA. V was clipped by 6 bases and J by 5 bases; unmatched bases: 6. This chain's CDR3 is CASSDSGTDNEQFF. CDR3 nucleotides: TGTGCCAGCAGTGATAGCGGGACCGACAATGAGCAGTTCTTC. The whole variable domain, filled in from reference TRBV7-3 and TRBJ2-1, reads GAGVSQTPSNKVTEKGKYVELRCDPISGHTALYWYRQSLGQGPEFLIYFQGTGAADDSGLPNDRFFAVRPEGSVSTLKIQRTERGDSAVYLCASSDSGTDNEQFFGPGTRLTVL.

This clonotype occurred many times. The rearrangement links TRBV5-1 to TRBJ2-2; TRBD1 matches at 9 bases. Germline CDR1 and CDR2: SGHRS and YFSETQ. The CDR3 is made up of 17 amino acids. V was clipped by 3 bases and J by 3 bases; unmatched bases: 9. The CDR3 loop reads CASSWTGTGRYTGELFF. The CDR3 DNA reads TGCGCCAGCAGCTGGACCGGGACAGGGCGTTACACCGGGGAGCTGTTTTTT.

The genes are TRBV7-8 and TRBJ2-5; 13 positions agree with TRBD2. Germline V lookup: CDR1 SGHVS, CDR2 FQNEAQ. The CDR3 length is 18 residues. V lost 1 base and J lost 2; bases outside the gene matches: 7. CDR3 residues: CASSLGLAGGYSQETQYF. The CDR3, as DNA: TGTGCCAGCAGCTTAGGACTAGCGGGGGGTTACTCTCAAGAGACCCAGTACTTC.